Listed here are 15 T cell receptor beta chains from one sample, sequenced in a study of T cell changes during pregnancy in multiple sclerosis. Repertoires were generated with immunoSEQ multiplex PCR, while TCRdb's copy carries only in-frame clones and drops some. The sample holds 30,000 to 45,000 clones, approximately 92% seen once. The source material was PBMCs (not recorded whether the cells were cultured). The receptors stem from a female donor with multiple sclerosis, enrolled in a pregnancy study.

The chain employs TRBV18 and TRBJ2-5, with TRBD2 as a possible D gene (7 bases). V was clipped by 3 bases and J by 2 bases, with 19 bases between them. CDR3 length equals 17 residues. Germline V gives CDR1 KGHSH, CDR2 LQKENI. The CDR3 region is CASSPWGLAGAQETQYF. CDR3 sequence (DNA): TGTGCCAGCTCACCCTGGGGGCTGGCGGGAGCACAAGAGACCCAGTACTTC.

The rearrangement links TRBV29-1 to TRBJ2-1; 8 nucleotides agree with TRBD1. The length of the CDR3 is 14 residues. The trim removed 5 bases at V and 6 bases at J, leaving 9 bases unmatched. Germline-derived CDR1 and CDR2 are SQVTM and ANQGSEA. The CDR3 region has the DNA TGCAGCGTTAGAGACAGGGGATGGAGCAATGAGCAGTTCTTC. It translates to CSVRDRGWSNEQFF.

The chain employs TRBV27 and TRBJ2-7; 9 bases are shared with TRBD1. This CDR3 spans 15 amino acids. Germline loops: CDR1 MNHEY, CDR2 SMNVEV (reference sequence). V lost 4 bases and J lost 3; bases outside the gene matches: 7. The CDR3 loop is CASSWGQGEFYEQYF. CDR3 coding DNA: TGTGCCAGCAGTTGGGGACAGGGCGAGTTCTACGAGCAGTACTTC.

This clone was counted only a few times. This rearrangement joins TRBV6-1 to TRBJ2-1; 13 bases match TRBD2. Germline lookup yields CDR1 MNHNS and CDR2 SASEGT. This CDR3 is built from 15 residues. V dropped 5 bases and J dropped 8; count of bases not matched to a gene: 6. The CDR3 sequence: CASSRTSGSADEQFF. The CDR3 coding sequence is TGTGCCAGCAGTCGGACTAGCGGGAGCGCGGATGAGCAGTTCTTC.

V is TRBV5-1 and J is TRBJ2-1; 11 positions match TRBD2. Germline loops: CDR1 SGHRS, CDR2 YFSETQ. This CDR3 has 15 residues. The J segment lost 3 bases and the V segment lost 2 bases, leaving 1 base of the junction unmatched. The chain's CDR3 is CASSLLAGDYNEQFF. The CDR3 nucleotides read TGCGCCAGCAGCTTACTAGCGGGAGACTACAATGAGCAGTTCTTC.

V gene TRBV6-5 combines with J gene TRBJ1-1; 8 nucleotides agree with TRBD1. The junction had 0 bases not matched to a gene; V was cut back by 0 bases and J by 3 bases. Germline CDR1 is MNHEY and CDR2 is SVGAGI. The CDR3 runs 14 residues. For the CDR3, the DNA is TGTGCCAGCAGTTACTCGACAGGGGACACTGAAGCTTTCTTT. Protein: CASSYSTGDTEAFF.

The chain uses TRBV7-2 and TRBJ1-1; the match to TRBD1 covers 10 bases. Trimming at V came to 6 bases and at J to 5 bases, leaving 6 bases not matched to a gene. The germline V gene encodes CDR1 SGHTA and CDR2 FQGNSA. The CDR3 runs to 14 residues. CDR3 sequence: CASRPRQGATEAFF. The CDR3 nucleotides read TGTGCCAGCAGACCCCGACAGGGGGCGACTGAAGCTTTCTTT.

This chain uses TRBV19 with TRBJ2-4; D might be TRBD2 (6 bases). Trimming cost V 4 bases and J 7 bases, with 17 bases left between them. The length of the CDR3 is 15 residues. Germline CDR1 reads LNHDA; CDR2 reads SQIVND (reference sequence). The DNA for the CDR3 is TGTGCCAGTAGTACCGTAGCGGTCGGAGGGAACATTCAGTACTTC. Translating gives CASSTVAVGGNIQYF.

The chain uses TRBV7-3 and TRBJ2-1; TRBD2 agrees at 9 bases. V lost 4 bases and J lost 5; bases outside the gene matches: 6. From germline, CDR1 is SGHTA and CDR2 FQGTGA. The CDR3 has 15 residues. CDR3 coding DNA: TGTGCCAGCAGCTCAACGACTAGCGGAAACAATGAGCAGTTCTTC. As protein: CASSSTTSGNNEQFF. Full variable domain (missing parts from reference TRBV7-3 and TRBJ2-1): GAGVSQTPSNKVTEKGKYVELRCDPISGHTALYWYRQSLGQGPEFLIYFQGTGAADDSGLPNDRFFAVRPEGSVSTLKIQRTERGDSAVYLCASSSTTSGNNEQFFGPGTRLTVL.

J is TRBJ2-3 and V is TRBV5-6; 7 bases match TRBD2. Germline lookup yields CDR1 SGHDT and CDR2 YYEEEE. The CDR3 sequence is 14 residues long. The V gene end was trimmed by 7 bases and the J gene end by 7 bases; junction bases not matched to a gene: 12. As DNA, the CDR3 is TGTGCCAGCGTTGTGTACAAGCGGGATTATACGCAGTATTTT. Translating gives CASVVYKRDYTQYF.

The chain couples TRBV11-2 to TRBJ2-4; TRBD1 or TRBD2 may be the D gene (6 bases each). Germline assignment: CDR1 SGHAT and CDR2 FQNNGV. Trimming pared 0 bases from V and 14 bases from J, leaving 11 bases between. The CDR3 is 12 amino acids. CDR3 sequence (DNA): TGTGCCAGCAGCTTAGATAGGGGGGTTGAGTACTTC. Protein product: CASSLDRGVEYF.

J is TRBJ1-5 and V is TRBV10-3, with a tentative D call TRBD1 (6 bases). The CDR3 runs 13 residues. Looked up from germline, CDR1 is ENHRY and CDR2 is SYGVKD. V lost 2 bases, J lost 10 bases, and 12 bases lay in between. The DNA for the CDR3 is TGTGCCATCAGTGAGCAGGGGTTGATACCCCAGCATTTT. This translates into CAISEQGLIPQHF.

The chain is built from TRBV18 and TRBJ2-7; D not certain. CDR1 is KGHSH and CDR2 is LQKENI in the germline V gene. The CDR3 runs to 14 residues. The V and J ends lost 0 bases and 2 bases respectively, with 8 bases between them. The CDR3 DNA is TGTGCCAGCTCACCACCTAGCAGCACCTACGAGCAGTACTTC. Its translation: CASSPPSSTYEQYF.

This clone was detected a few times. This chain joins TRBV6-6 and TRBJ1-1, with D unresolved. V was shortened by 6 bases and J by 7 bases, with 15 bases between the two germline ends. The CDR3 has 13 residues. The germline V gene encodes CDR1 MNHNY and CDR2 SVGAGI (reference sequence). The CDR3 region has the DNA TGTGCCAGCAGAATCCCGAACGGAAATGAAGCTTTCTTT. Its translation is CASRIPNGNEAFF.

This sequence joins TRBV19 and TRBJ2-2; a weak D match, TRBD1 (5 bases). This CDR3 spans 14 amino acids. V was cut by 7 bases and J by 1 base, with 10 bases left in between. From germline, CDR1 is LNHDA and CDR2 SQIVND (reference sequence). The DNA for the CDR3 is TGTGCCAGTAAAGAGGACAAGAACACCGGGGAGCTGTTTTTT. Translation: CASKEDKNTGELFF.